This T cell receptor (beta chain) was identified in a study of PD-L1 blockade in urothelial cancer. Each PCR contained spiked-in synthetic TCR analog templates. Assay used: immunoSEQ multiplex PCR; TCRdb lists only in-frame clones, some missing. The sample consists of some 46,000 clones, 65% to 85% of them appearing once. Time point denoted: pretreatment peripheral blood. This specimen consisted of PBMCs, obtained around atezolizumab (anti-PD-L1) treatment. The clonotype originates from a man between 60 and 75 years old with urothelial cancer.

CDR3 in amino acids: CASSSGQGTDTQYF. The CDR3 region has the DNA TGTGCCAGCAGTTCGGGACAGGGGACAGATACGCAGTATTTT. J is TRBJ2-3 and V is TRBV28; TRBD1 aligns across 10 bases. The CDR3 consists of 14 residues. The V gene end was trimmed by 4 bases and the J gene end by 3 bases; junction bases not matched to a gene: 1. Germline-derived CDR1 and CDR2 are MDHEN and SYDVKM. The full variable domain, its missing parts supplied by reference TRBV28 and TRBJ2-3, is DVKVTQSSRYLVKRTGEKVFLECVQDMDHENMFWYRQDPGLGLRLIYFSYDVKMKEKGDIPEGYSVSREKKERFSLILESASTNQTSMYLCASSSGQGTDTQYFGPGTRLTVL.